This is a list of T cell receptor beta chains from one sample in a study of cytomegalovirus exposure and HLA in healthy donors. The assay was immunoSEQ multiplex PCR, and TCRdb's table has in-frame clones only and misses some. The table shows around 120,000 clones, with 88% occurring only once. Sequencing was carried out using PBMCs. These receptors all stem from a man in his late teens or twenties in good health and CMV-seronegative. The CDR3 runs from the conserved cysteine through the conserved F or W. A D gene is named only where the DNA matches it firmly. Where a row states a size, it is once, few, many or the class of an expanded clone; other rows omit it.

j_call: TRBJ2-5
v_call: TRBV5-8
d_call: .
cdr3_length: 16
clone_size: .
cdr3_aa: CASSLNGEGAQETQYF
cdr3_nt: TGTGCCAGCAGCTTAAATGGGGAAGGGGCGCAAGAGACCCAGTACTTC

j_call: TRBJ1-1
v_call: TRBV30
d_call: .
cdr3_length: 13
clone_size: .
cdr3_aa: CAWSRRGSTEAFF
cdr3_nt: TGTGCCTGGAGCCGACGGGGGAGCACTGAAGCTTTCTTT

j_call: TRBJ1-1
v_call: TRBV6-1
d_call: TRBD1
cdr3_length: 14
clone_size: few
cdr3_aa: CASSSGTGGQRAFF
cdr3_nt: TGTGCCAGCAGTAGCGGGACAGGGGGCCAAAGGGCTTTCTTT

j_call: TRBJ2-1
v_call: TRBV9
d_call: .
cdr3_length: 16
clone_size: .
cdr3_aa: CASSVGRGVGYNEQFF
cdr3_nt: TGTGCCAGCAGCGTAGGACGGGGAGTTGGGTACAATGAGCAGTTCTTC

j_call: TRBJ1-1
v_call: TRBV4-3
d_call: TRBD1
cdr3_length: 13
clone_size: .
cdr3_aa: CASSRDRLREAFF
cdr3_nt: TGCGCCAGCAGCCGGGACAGGCTTCGGGAAGCTTTCTTT

j_call: TRBJ1-6
v_call: TRBV11-2
d_call: .
cdr3_length: 16
clone_size: .
cdr3_aa: CASSFTGFTYNSPLHF
cdr3_nt: TGTGCCAGCAGCTTCACCGGGTTCACATATAATTCACCCCTCCACTTT

j_call: TRBJ2-3
v_call: TRBV2
d_call: .
cdr3_length: 14
clone_size: .
cdr3_aa: CASTRRGWTDTQYF
cdr3_nt: TGTGCCAGCACTCGGAGGGGTTGGACAGATACGCAGTATTTT

j_call: TRBJ2-7
v_call: TRBV10-2
d_call: TRBD1
cdr3_length: 13
clone_size: .
cdr3_aa: CASGQGTSYEQYF
cdr3_nt: TGCGCCAGTGGACAGGGTACTAGCTACGAGCAGTACTTC

j_call: TRBJ1-1
v_call: TRBV6-5
d_call: TRBD1
cdr3_length: 14
clone_size: once
cdr3_aa: CASSYRQGLTEAFF
cdr3_nt: TGTGCCAGCAGTTACCGACAGGGACTCACTGAAGCTTTCTTT

j_call: TRBJ1-2
v_call: TRBV7-2
d_call: .
cdr3_length: 13
clone_size: .
cdr3_aa: CASSSLGGYGYTF
cdr3_nt: TGTGCCAGCAGCTCCCTGGGAGGGTATGGCTACACCTTC

j_call: TRBJ2-5
v_call: TRBV12-5
d_call: .
cdr3_length: 15
clone_size: .
cdr3_aa: CASGFFTWYQETQYF
cdr3_nt: TGTGCTAGTGGTTTCTTCACTTGGTACCAAGAGACCCAGTACTTC

j_call: TRBJ1-6
v_call: TRBV19
d_call: .
cdr3_length: 14
clone_size: .
cdr3_aa: CASSMLAEGSPLHF
cdr3_nt: TGTGCCAGTAGTATGCTAGCCGAGGGCTCACCCCTCCACTTT

j_call: TRBJ1-6
v_call: TRBV13
d_call: .
cdr3_length: 14
clone_size: .
cdr3_aa: CASSPRDYNSPLHF
cdr3_nt: TGTGCCAGCAGCCCCCGGGACTATAATTCACCCCTCCACTTT

j_call: TRBJ2-3
v_call: TRBV7-9
d_call: .
cdr3_length: 14
clone_size: .
cdr3_aa: CASSLRDWGDTQYF
cdr3_nt: TGTGCCAGCAGCTTACGGGACTGGGGGGATACGCAGTATTTT

j_call: TRBJ2-2
v_call: TRBV27
d_call: TRBD2
cdr3_length: 15
clone_size: .
cdr3_aa: CASRISGGVSGELFF
cdr3_nt: TGTGCCAGCAGAATTAGCGGGGGGGTGTCCGGGGAGCTGTTTTTT

j_call: TRBJ2-7
v_call: TRBV5-3
d_call: TRBD1
cdr3_length: 13
clone_size: .
cdr3_aa: CARSLWRQGEQYF
cdr3_nt: TGTGCCAGAAGCTTGTGGAGACAGGGCGAGCAGTACTTC

j_call: TRBJ2-7
v_call: TRBV7-9
d_call: TRBD2
cdr3_length: 13
clone_size: .
cdr3_aa: CASSKAGDHEQYF
cdr3_nt: TGTGCCAGCAGTAAAGCGGGAGACCACGAGCAGTACTTC

j_call: TRBJ2-1
v_call: TRBV9
d_call: .
cdr3_length: 14
clone_size: .
cdr3_aa: CASSVGGRHNEQFF
cdr3_nt: TGTGCCAGCAGCGTAGGGGGCAGACACAATGAGCAGTTCTTC

j_call: TRBJ2-2
v_call: TRBV10-2
d_call: .
cdr3_length: 14
clone_size: few
cdr3_aa: CASTVTRDTGELFF
cdr3_nt: TGCGCCAGTACCGTTACACGGGACACCGGGGAGCTGTTTTTT

j_call: TRBJ1-1
v_call: TRBV11-3
d_call: TRBD1
cdr3_length: 17
clone_size: once
cdr3_aa: CASSLVRRTGENTEAFF
cdr3_nt: TGTGCCAGCAGCTTAGTCCGGAGGACAGGGGAGAACACTGAAGCTTTCTTT

j_call: TRBJ1-6
v_call: TRBV7-8
d_call: TRBD1
cdr3_length: 18
clone_size: .
cdr3_aa: CASSLVGDSIFGDSPLHF
cdr3_nt: TGTGCCAGCAGCTTAGTGGGGGACAGCATATTTGGTGATTCACCCCTCCACTTT

j_call: TRBJ2-7
v_call: TRBV27
d_call: .
cdr3_length: 14
clone_size: .
cdr3_aa: CASSQANNDYEQYF
cdr3_nt: TGTGCCAGCAGCCAGGCCAATAACGACTACGAGCAGTACTTC

j_call: TRBJ2-1
v_call: TRBV28
d_call: TRBD2
cdr3_length: 15
clone_size: .
cdr3_aa: CASSQAGGYYNEQFF
cdr3_nt: TGTGCCAGCAGTCAAGCGGGAGGATACTACAATGAGCAGTTCTTC

j_call: TRBJ2-1
v_call: TRBV6-4
d_call: TRBD2
cdr3_length: 14
clone_size: .
cdr3_aa: CASSRTSGGHEQFF
cdr3_nt: TGTGCCAGCAGTAGGACTAGCGGGGGCCATGAGCAGTTCTTC

j_call: TRBJ2-7
v_call: TRBV5-1
d_call: TRBD1
cdr3_length: 15
clone_size: .
cdr3_aa: CASSPPGTGDGEQYF
cdr3_nt: TGCGCCAGCAGCCCCCCCGGGACAGGGGACGGCGAGCAGTACTTC

j_call: TRBJ2-7
v_call: TRBV11-3
d_call: .
cdr3_length: 14
clone_size: .
cdr3_aa: CASSFPGTTYEQYF
cdr3_nt: TGTGCCAGCAGCTTTCCAGGGACAACCTACGAGCAGTACTTC

j_call: TRBJ1-5
v_call: TRBV13
d_call: .
cdr3_length: 13
clone_size: .
cdr3_aa: CASSSSGVQPQHF
cdr3_nt: TGTGCCAGCAGCTCATCGGGGGTACAGCCCCAGCATTTT

j_call: TRBJ2-7
v_call: TRBV5-1
d_call: .
cdr3_length: 13
clone_size: .
cdr3_aa: CASSRRQGNEQYF
cdr3_nt: TGCGCCAGCAGTCGGCGGCAGGGTAACGAGCAGTACTTC

j_call: TRBJ2-7
v_call: TRBV11-3
d_call: .
cdr3_length: 15
clone_size: .
cdr3_aa: CASSLGQRSRYEQYF
cdr3_nt: TGTGCCAGCAGCTTAGGACAGAGGTCACGCTACGAGCAGTACTTC

j_call: TRBJ1-2
v_call: TRBV30
d_call: TRBD1
cdr3_length: 14
clone_size: .
cdr3_aa: CAWNPRTGYYGYTF
cdr3_nt: TGTGCCTGGAACCCTCGGACAGGTTACTATGGCTACACCTTC

j_call: TRBJ1-2
v_call: TRBV10-1
d_call: TRBD1
cdr3_length: 16
clone_size: .
cdr3_aa: CARSTRDRDLPSGYTF
cdr3_nt: TGCGCCAGGTCGACCCGGGACAGGGATCTTCCCTCTGGCTACACCTTC

j_call: TRBJ1-2
v_call: TRBV11-2
d_call: .
cdr3_length: 15
clone_size: .
cdr3_aa: CASSLAQGIGYGYTF
cdr3_nt: TGTGCCAGCAGCTTAGCCCAGGGGATTGGCTATGGCTACACCTTC

j_call: TRBJ2-7
v_call: TRBV4-1
d_call: .
cdr3_length: 14
clone_size: .
cdr3_aa: CASSQDKTVYEQYF
cdr3_nt: TGCGCCAGCAGCCAAGACAAGACAGTCTACGAGCAGTACTTC

j_call: TRBJ1-1
v_call: TRBV10-2
d_call: .
cdr3_length: 13
clone_size: .
cdr3_aa: CASKPGQNTEAFF
cdr3_nt: TGCGCCAGTAAACCGGGACAGAACACTGAAGCTTTCTTT

j_call: TRBJ2-2
v_call: TRBV7-2
d_call: .
cdr3_length: 16
clone_size: once
cdr3_aa: CASSLASWGEIGELFF
cdr3_nt: TGTGCCAGCAGCTTAGCGTCGTGGGGCGAGATCGGGGAGCTGTTTTTT

j_call: TRBJ2-2
v_call: TRBV19
d_call: .
cdr3_length: 17
clone_size: .
cdr3_aa: CASSIRGAGTNTGELFF
cdr3_nt: TGTGCCAGTAGTATAAGGGGCGCGGGGACGAACACCGGGGAGCTGTTTTTT

j_call: TRBJ2-2
v_call: TRBV15
d_call: TRBD2
cdr3_length: 16
clone_size: .
cdr3_aa: CATSRLTSGGLGELFF
cdr3_nt: TGTGCCACCAGCAGACTTACTAGCGGGGGGCTCGGGGAGCTGTTTTTT